This paragraph covers one T cell receptor (beta chain) sequence. The data derive from a study of blood T cell repertoires in COVID-19. About the study: Sources were T cells, B-cell-depleted T cells, or PBMCs; the material itself was cDNA or gDNA.

Original handling: For nucleated cells, counts were estimated from reference gene primer amplification. The method was immunoSEQ multiplex PCR; TCRdb's version includes in-frame clones alone and lacks a portion of them. V, J and clone size are those of that table, while D and trimming were read from the DNA. The sample carries over 200,000 clones, over 75% recorded once. Trimming stripped 7 bases from V and 7 bases from J, with 16 bases between. Germline V CDR1 and CDR2: SEHNR, FQNEAQ (reference sequence). The CDR3 totals 14 residues. The V and J genes are TRBV7-9 and TRBJ1-4; no reliable D call. Sequencing used peripheral blood. This TCR derives from a man aged 35-49 years with active or convalescent COVID-19. In DNA form, the CDR3 reads TGTGCCAGCACCCCGTTAATCTCGGGTGAAAAACTGTTTTTT. Its translation is CASTPLISGEKLFF.